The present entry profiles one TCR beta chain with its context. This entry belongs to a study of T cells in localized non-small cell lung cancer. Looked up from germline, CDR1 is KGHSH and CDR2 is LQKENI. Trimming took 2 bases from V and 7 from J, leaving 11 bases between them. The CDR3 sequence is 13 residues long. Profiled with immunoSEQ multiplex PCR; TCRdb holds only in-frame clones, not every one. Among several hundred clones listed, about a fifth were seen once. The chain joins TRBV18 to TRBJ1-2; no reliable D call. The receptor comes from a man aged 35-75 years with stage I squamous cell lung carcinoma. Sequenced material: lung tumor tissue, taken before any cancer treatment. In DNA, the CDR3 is TGTGCCAGCTCACCAGAGAGCGGCTTTGGCTACACCTTC. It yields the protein CASSPESGFGYTF.